These T cell receptor beta chains were read from a single sample in a study of blood T cell repertoires in COVID-19. Using immunoSEQ multiplex PCR, the repertoire was profiled, and TCRdb retains in-frame clones only, with some absent. The sample holds about 200,000 clones; about 88% are singletons and the top ten take 1.5% to 2%. The sample was peripheral blood. The receptors come from a man in his late teens or twenties with active or convalescent COVID-19. CDR3s include the opening cysteine and the closing phenylalanine or tryptophan. D genes are given only for firm matches. Only part of the rows carry a size: once, few, many, or a class if the clone is expanded.

D: -; size: -; V: TRBV27; J: TRBJ1-2; DNA: TGTGCCAGCAGTTTAGAACCCCGGCGGGGCTACACCTTC; CDR3: CASSLEPRRGYTF
D: -; size: -; V: TRBV5-1; J: TRBJ1-2; DNA: TGCGCCAGCAGCTTGGCCTTGGGAGTCTATGGCTACACCTTC; CDR3: CASSLALGVYGYTF
D: TRBD2; size: once; V: TRBV6-2/TRBV6-3; J: TRBJ2-2; DNA: TGTGCCAGCAGCGGGCTAGCGGGAGCCGGGGTCGGGGAGCTGTTTTTT; CDR3: CASSGLAGAGVGELFF
D: TRBD1; size: -; V: TRBV11-1; J: TRBJ1-1; DNA: TGTGCCAGCAGCCGAATTGGGACAGACCTTGAAGCTTTCTTT; CDR3: CASSRIGTDLEAFF
D: -; size: -; V: TRBV2; J: TRBJ1-1; DNA: TGTGCCAGCAGTGAGGATGGGGCGTTAGCTGAAGCTTTCTTT; CDR3: CASSEDGALAEAFF
D: TRBD1; size: -; V: TRBV24-1; J: TRBJ2-3; DNA: TGTGCCACCAGTGACCAAAACAGGGGGGTAGCGATAGATACGCAGTATTTT; CDR3: CATSDQNRGVAIDTQYF
D: TRBD2; size: -; V: TRBV25-1; J: TRBJ2-5; DNA: TGTGCCAGCAGTGAATGGGGACTAGCGGGAGTTCAAGAGACCCAGTACTTC; CDR3: CASSEWGLAGVQETQYF
D: TRBD1; size: once; V: TRBV18; J: TRBJ1-1; DNA: TGTGCCAGCTCACCACAAACAGGGGGTAGAACTGAAGCTTTCTTT; CDR3: CASSPQTGGRTEAFF
D: TRBD1; size: -; V: TRBV24-1; J: TRBJ1-3; DNA: TGTGCCACCAGTGATATCGGGACAGGGGGGTACACCATATATTTT; CDR3: CATSDIGTGGYTIYF
D: -; size: few; V: TRBV27; J: TRBJ1-5; DNA: TGTGCCAGCAGTTTACGGGGGGATTATAGCAATCAGCCCCAGCATTTT; CDR3: CASSLRGDYSNQPQHF
D: -; size: -; V: TRBV5-1; J: TRBJ1-2; DNA: TGCGCCAGCAGCTTGTCCGGGAGCGGGAATTCTTTCAGCTACACCTTC; CDR3: CASSLSGSGNSFSYTF
D: TRBD1; size: -; V: TRBV7-2; J: TRBJ2-1; DNA: TGTGCCAGCAGCTCGGACAGGGCTGACTACAATGAGCAGTTCTTC; CDR3: CASSSDRADYNEQFF
D: -; size: few; V: TRBV4-1; J: TRBJ2-2; DNA: TGCGCCAGCAGCCAAAACCGACAGAACGGGGAGCTGTTTTTT; CDR3: CASSQNRQNGELFF
D: -; size: -; V: TRBV5-1; J: TRBJ2-2; DNA: TGCGCCAGCAGCTTGGACAAGAACACCGGGGAGCTGTTTTTT; CDR3: CASSLDKNTGELFF
D: -; size: -; V: TRBV12-2; J: TRBJ1-4; DNA: TGTGCAAGTCGCTTAGGAGGGAAGGAAAAACTGTTTTTT; CDR3: CASRLGGKEKLFF
D: TRBD1; size: -; V: TRBV2; J: TRBJ1-2; DNA: TGTGCCAGTCGGAGGACAGGGGGCTACACCTTC; CDR3: CASRRTGGYTF
D: TRBD1; size: -; V: TRBV7-8; J: TRBJ2-7; DNA: TGTGCCAGCAGCTTAGGAACCGGGACAGGGAACTACGAGCAGTACTTC; CDR3: CASSLGTGTGNYEQYF
D: -; size: -; V: TRBV30; J: TRBJ1-4; DNA: TGTGCCTGGAGTGTACTGCGAAGTGAAAAACTGTTTTTT; CDR3: CAWSVLRSEKLFF
D: -; size: -; V: TRBV12-3/TRBV12-4; J: TRBJ2-5; DNA: TGTGCCAGCAGTTTAGTACAGCAAGAGACCCAGTACTTC; CDR3: CASSLVQQETQYF
D: -; size: -; V: TRBV5-1; J: TRBJ2-7; DNA: TGCGCCAGCAGCTCCACCGGGGTATACTACGAGCAGTACTTC; CDR3: CASSSTGVYYEQYF
D: -; size: -; V: TRBV18; J: TRBJ2-2; DNA: TGTGCCAGCTCGCCGAGTGGGACTGAGGAAGGGGAGCTGTTTTTT; CDR3: CASSPSGTEEGELFF
D: TRBD2; size: -; V: TRBV2; J: TRBJ2-7; DNA: TGTGCCAGCAGCCAAACTAGCGGCGGCGTTTCGGACTTC; CDR3: CASSQTSGGVSDF
D: -; size: -; V: TRBV30; J: TRBJ1-1; DNA: TGTGCCTGGAGGCTTATTTCACAGGACGAAGCTTTCTTT; CDR3: CAWRLISQDEAFF
D: -; size: -; V: TRBV5-1; J: TRBJ1-3; DNA: TGCGCCAGCAGCTTGGACCGGAGCTCTGGAAACACCATATATTTT; CDR3: CASSLDRSSGNTIYF
D: TRBD2; size: once; V: TRBV15; J: TRBJ2-3; DNA: TGTGCCACCAGCAGAGATCCCCCGGGAGGAATCACAGATACGCAGTATTTT; CDR3: CATSRDPPGGITDTQYF
D: -; size: -; V: TRBV4-2; J: TRBJ1-1; DNA: TGTGCCAGCAGCCAAGTTACCAGGGGAAAGGGTGAAGCTTTCTTT; CDR3: CASSQVTRGKGEAFF
D: TRBD1; size: -; V: TRBV12-3/TRBV12-4; J: TRBJ1-5; DNA: TGTGCCAGCAGATCAGGGGGGAATCAGCCCCAGCATTTT; CDR3: CASRSGGNQPQHF
D: TRBD1; size: -; V: TRBV6-5; J: TRBJ2-7; DNA: TGTGCCAGCAGTTACGACAGGGGGCGCGAGCAGTACTTC; CDR3: CASSYDRGREQYF
D: TRBD1; size: -; V: TRBV5-1; J: TRBJ1-2; DNA: TGCGCCAGCAGCTTGGCCCAGGGGGCGGGCGGCTACACCTTC; CDR3: CASSLAQGAGGYTF
D: TRBD2; size: -; V: TRBV14; J: TRBJ2-3; DNA: TGTGCCAGCAGCTCGGGGGGGTCGAGCGCAGATACGCAGTATTTT; CDR3: CASSSGGSSADTQYF
D: -; size: many; V: TRBV9; J: TRBJ2-1; DNA: TGTGCCAGCAGCGTAGCGCTTGGAGTTTACAATGAGCAGTTCTTC; CDR3: CASSVALGVYNEQFF
D: -; size: -; V: TRBV18; J: TRBJ2-1; DNA: TGTGCCAGCTCGGACAGCTACAATGAGCAGTTCTTC; CDR3: CASSDSYNEQFF
D: -; size: -; V: TRBV19; J: TRBJ1-5; DNA: TGTGCCAGTCGGGCAGGGACTAATCAGCCCCAGCATTTT; CDR3: CASRAGTNQPQHF
D: -; size: -; V: TRBV7-9; J: TRBJ2-5; DNA: TGTGCCAGCAGGACAACGGACAGCACCCGGGAGACCCAGTACTTC; CDR3: CASRTTDSTRETQYF
D: -; size: -; V: TRBV5-5; J: TRBJ2-3; DNA: TGTGCCAGCAGCTTGATACGGGGAAGCACAGATACGCAGTATTTT; CDR3: CASSLIRGSTDTQYF
D: TRBD1; size: -; V: TRBV5-1; J: TRBJ1-2; DNA: TGCGCCAGCAGCCCAGACAGACCGGGACAGGGTGTAGGTTCCTATGGCTACACCTTC; CDR3: CASSPDRPGQGVGSYGYTF
D: -; size: -; V: TRBV6-5; J: TRBJ1-2; DNA: TGTGCCAGCAGTCAGGGGCTAGGGGTCTATGGCTACACCTTC; CDR3: CASSQGLGVYGYTF
D: -; size: -; V: TRBV30; J: TRBJ1-2; DNA: TGTGCCTGGAGTGTAGCCAGGGCCTATGGCTACACCTTC; CDR3: CAWSVARAYGYTF
D: -; size: -; V: TRBV27; J: TRBJ1-6; DNA: TGTGCCAGCAAGGGGGGGCTAAGAGTTTCACCCCTCCACTTT; CDR3: CASKGGLRVSPLHF
D: -; size: -; V: TRBV5-6; J: TRBJ1-3; DNA: TGTGCCAGCAGCCCGAGGGGGGGTGGAAACACCATATATTTT; CDR3: CASSPRGGGNTIYF
D: -; size: -; V: TRBV28; J: TRBJ1-2; DNA: TGTGCCAGCACCATTTCTCGGGGTGGCTATGGCTACACCTTC; CDR3: CASTISRGGYGYTF
D: -; size: -; V: TRBV6-5; J: TRBJ1-1; DNA: TGTGCCAGCGCGCGGGAACCGAACACTGAAGCTTTCTTT; CDR3: CASAREPNTEAFF
D: -; size: -; V: TRBV6-6; J: TRBJ1-5; DNA: TGTGCCAGCAACGGGGATAGCAATCAGCCCCAGCATTTT; CDR3: CASNGDSNQPQHF
D: -; size: -; V: TRBV5-6; J: TRBJ1-1; DNA: TGTGCCAGCAGCCCGACACAGGCCGACCCCATGAACACTGAAGCTTTCTTT; CDR3: CASSPTQADPMNTEAFF
D: -; size: -; V: TRBV19; J: TRBJ2-6; DNA: TGTGCCAGTAGGGGCCGTCACGTCTCTGGGGCCAACGTCCTGACTTTC; CDR3: CASRGRHVSGANVLTF
D: -; size: -; V: TRBV9; J: TRBJ1-1; DNA: TGTGCCAGCAGCGTTGGGTCGGGGAACACTGAAGCTTTCTTT; CDR3: CASSVGSGNTEAFF